These 8 T cell receptor beta chains came from one sample sequenced in a study of control samples from healthy donors and cancer patients. Clones were read by immunoSEQ multiplex PCR, and TCRdb kept only the in-frame ones, dropping some. Altogether about 130,000 clones are present, about 95% being singletons, with the ten largest covering about 3.6%. Sequencing used blood. The source of these receptors is a man younger than 40 in good health.

The chain combines TRBV4-2 with TRBJ2-1; TRBD2 matches at 7 bases. This CDR3 contains 14 residues. The germline V gene has CDR1 LGHNA and CDR2 YNFKEQ. With V trimmed by 2 bases and J by 5 bases, 3 bases remained unmatched. CDR3 residues: CASSQFRGDNEQFF. The CDR3 DNA reads as TGTGCCAGCAGCCAATTTCGGGGGGACAATGAGCAGTTCTTC.

V usage is TRBV9 and J usage is TRBJ2-2; D perhaps matches TRBD1 (5 bases). The germline V gene has CDR1 SGDLS and CDR2 YYNGEE. The CDR3 loop spans 17 amino acids. Trimming cost V 4 bases and J 0 bases, with 16 bases left between them. The CDR3 nucleotides read TGTGCCAGCAGCCCGCCTGACAGCCAGGCGAACACCGGGGAGCTGTTTTTT. Translated, it gives CASSPPDSQANTGELFF.

The chain carries TRBV3-1 (or the pseudogene TRBV3-2) and TRBJ2-7; D gene ambiguous. Deletions cut 4 bases from V and 6 bases from J, with 16 bases between. The CDR3 runs 14 residues. Germline loops: CDR1 LGHDT, CDR2 YNNKEL (reference sequence). The chain's CDR3 is CASSLRPGSPEQYF. The CDR3, as DNA: TGTGCCAGCAGCCTGCGACCGGGCTCACCCGAGCAGTACTTC.

The chain carries TRBV29-1 and TRBJ1-4, with TRBD1 as a possible D gene (6 bases). Per the germline V gene, CDR1 is SQVTM and CDR2 is ANQGSEA. The CDR3 covers 12 residues. The V gene lost 6 bases and the J gene lost 3 bases, with 8 bases spanning the gap. In DNA form, the CDR3 reads TGCAGCGTAGGACAGTCTAATGAAAAACTGTTTTTT. Amino acid sequence: CSVGQSNEKLFF.

CDR3 region: CATSRLQGDQPQHF. CDR3 DNA: TGTGCCACCAGCAGACTACAGGGCGATCAGCCCCAGCATTTT. This chain uses TRBV15 with TRBJ1-5; TRBD1 is a possible D gene (6 bases). Between the trimmed V and J ends, which lost 2 bases and 5 bases, there was a span of 10 bases. Germline CDR1 LNHNV, CDR2 YYDKDF (reference sequence). The CDR3 is 14 amino acids.

The chain couples TRBV18 to TRBJ2-5; TRBD1 aligns across 8 bases. The V gene end was trimmed by 2 bases and the J gene end by 1 base; junction bases not matched to a gene: 6. This CDR3 contains 16 residues. The V gene's germline CDR1 is KGHSH and CDR2 LQKENI. This CDR3 is CASSPSPGGGQETQYF. DNA for the CDR3: TGTGCCAGCTCACCATCCCCAGGGGGCGGCCAAGAGACCCAGTACTTC.

The DNA of the CDR3 is TGTGCCAGAAGCTTATGTGAAAGGGACGACCCCAAGGATTCACCCCTCCACTTT. Amino acid sequence: CARSLCERDDPKDSPLHF. V usage is TRBV5-3 and J usage is TRBJ1-6, with a weak D call TRBD1 (5 bases). TRBV5-3 is annotated as an ORF whose role is uncertain. V was cut by 2 bases and J by 8 bases, with 23 bases left in between. The CDR3 sequence is 18 residues long.

This chain joins TRBV27 and TRBJ2-7; D is perhaps TRBD1 or TRBD2 (5 bases each). Germline V gene data show CDR1 as MNHEY and CDR2 as SMNVEV (reference sequence). The CDR3 is 15 residues long. Deletions cut 6 bases from V and 3 bases from J, with 18 bases between. CDR3 amino acids: CASSTEPGTVYEQYF. The CDR3 nucleotides are TGTGCCAGCAGCACGGAGCCGGGGACGGTCTACGAGCAGTACTTC.